Each of the 8 T cell receptor beta chains below was sequenced from the same sample in a study of chronic HIV infection and antiretroviral therapy. From the 5' RACE reads, TCRdb called clonotypes with MiXCR, one entry per CDR3 protein. The sample lists about 38,000 distinct CDR3 sequences, roughly 8.8% occurring once. The sample was peripheral blood. All receptors come from an adult who had HIV and had not received antiretroviral therapy, or was an uninfected healthy control (not recorded which).

The V gene is TRBV2, the J gene TRBJ2-3; 8 nucleotides match TRBD2. Trimming removed 7 bases from V and 2 bases from J; junction bases left unmatched: 11. The CDR3 runs 16 residues. Germline V lookup: CDR1 SNHLY, CDR2 FYNNEI. The CDR3 region is CASKTSSGRATDTQYF. The CDR3 DNA follows: TGTGCCAGCAAGACGTCCAGCGGGAGAGCCACAGATACGCAGTATTTT.

The V and J genes are TRBV20-1 and TRBJ2-2; D not certain. The germline V gene has CDR1 DFQATT and CDR2 SNEGSKA (reference sequence). This CDR3 has 12 amino acids. Trimming stripped 5 bases from V and 4 bases from J, with 8 bases between. The CDR3 reads CSAASSTGELFF. The CDR3 nucleotides read TGCAGTGCTGCCAGTAGCACCGGGGAGCTGTTTTTT.

This clonotype came up many times. The genes are TRBV28 and TRBJ2-7, with D uncertain. Between the trimmed V and J ends, which lost 3 bases and 0 bases, there was a span of 6 bases. The CDR3 runs 13 residues. From germline, CDR1 is MDHEN and CDR2 SYDVKM. CDR3 in amino acids: CASSLRSSYEQYF. Here the CDR3 DNA reads TGTGCCAGCAGTTTGAGAAGCTCCTACGAGCAGTACTTC.

This clonotype was counted only a few times. V is TRBV29-1 and J is TRBJ2-3; a possible D gene is TRBD2 (5 bases). The CDR3 runs 13 residues. The ends were cut back, 0 bases at V and 2 bases at J, with 6 bases in the middle. The germline V gene has CDR1 SQVTM and CDR2 ANQGSEA. CDR3 in DNA: TGCAGCGTTGAAGAGGGAGCCACAGATACGCAGTATTTT. Its translation is CSVEEGATDTQYF.

Comment on this clonotype: One end of the junction varies from germline; a read error may be responsible. The chain links TRBV2 to TRBJ2-5, with D possibly TRBD2 on 6 matching bases. This CDR3 has 12 amino acids. CDR1 is SNHLY, CDR2 FYNNEI, per germline. The CDR3 here is CASSGGIRRASF. The CDR3 bases are TGTGCCAGCAGTGGAGGGATTCGGAGGGCTTCCTTC.

This clonotype was observed many times. The rearrangement joins TRBV28 to TRBJ2-6; D is uncertain. The CDR3 has 16 residues. Germline V gives CDR1 MDHEN, CDR2 SYDVKM. The V gene lost 4 bases and the J gene lost 2 bases, with 12 bases spanning the gap. CDR3 nucleotides: TGTGCCAGCAGTTCCCCCCGGACGGCTGGGGCCAACGTCCTGACTTTC. The encoded protein is CASSSPRTAGANVLTF.

At least ten counts were recorded for this clonotype. The chain links TRBV27 to TRBJ2-7; D is ambiguous. Germline CDR1 reads MNHEY; CDR2 reads SMNVEV (reference sequence). CDR3 length: 13 amino acids. Trimming shortened V by 5 bases and J by 5 bases, and 13 bases separated the two germline ends. CDR3 loop: CASSIGRGNEQYF. CDR3 sequence (DNA): TGTGCCAGCAGTATTGGACGTGGAAACGAGCAGTACTTC.

This clonotype appeared many times. CDR3 bases: TGTGCCAGCAGTGAAGACCGGGCCCTGGATCAGCCCCAGCATTTT. Translating it yields CASSEDRALDQPQHF. The J gene is TRBJ1-5, the V gene TRBV27; D remains unclear. This CDR3 has 15 amino acids. The V end lost 5 bases, the J end lost 5 bases, and 16 bases lay between the germline ends. From germline, CDR1 is MNHEY and CDR2 SMNVEV (reference sequence).